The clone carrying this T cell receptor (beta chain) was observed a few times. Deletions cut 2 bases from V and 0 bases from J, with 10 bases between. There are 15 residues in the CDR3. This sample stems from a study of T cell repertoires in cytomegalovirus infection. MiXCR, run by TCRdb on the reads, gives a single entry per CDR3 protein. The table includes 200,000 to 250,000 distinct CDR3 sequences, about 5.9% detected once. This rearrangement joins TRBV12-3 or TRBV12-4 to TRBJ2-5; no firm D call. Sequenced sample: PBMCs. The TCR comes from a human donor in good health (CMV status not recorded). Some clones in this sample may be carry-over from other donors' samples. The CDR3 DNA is TGTGCCAGCAGTTTAAAGGTTTCGAACCAAGAGACCCAGTACTTC. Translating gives CASSLKVSNQETQYF.